Listed here are 17 T cell receptor beta chains from one sample, sequenced in a study of identical twins. TCRdb re-called the 5' RACE reads through MiXCR, storing one row per CDR3 protein. The sample comprises just over 450,000 distinct CDR3 sequences, around 14% of which are singletons, and about 0.52% rests with the top ten. This sample was shared with a second study, whose subject was yellow fever vaccine responses in identical twins.

What was sequenced was CD4+ T cells sorted from blood. These receptors all stem from a woman aged 18 to 35 in good health.

The rearrangement joins TRBV29-1 to TRBJ2-2; no clear D gene. The CDR3 runs to 13 residues. Germline loops: CDR1 SQVTM, CDR2 ANQGSEA. V gave up 5 bases and J gave up 0 bases, with 7 bases separating them. DNA of the CDR3: TGCAGCGTTCATGACACGAACACCGGGGAGCTGTTTTTT. Encoded protein: CSVHDTNTGELFF.

This clonotype was recorded a few times. This chain uses TRBV7-2 with TRBJ2-1; D remains unclear. V was pared by 2 bases and J by 2 bases, with 7 bases between. Germline loops: CDR1 SGHTA, CDR2 FQGNSA. The CDR3 has 14 residues. Here the CDR3 DNA reads TGTGCCAGCAGCTTAAGCGCGACCTACAATGAGCAGTTCTTC. It codes for CASSLSATYNEQFF.

The rearrangement uses TRBV5-1 and TRBJ2-1, with 7 nucleotides matching TRBD2. The ends lost 4 bases at V and 3 bases at J; junction bases unmatched: 10. The germline V gene encodes CDR1 SGHRS and CDR2 YFSETQ. CDR3 length: 16 amino acids. In nucleotides, the CDR3 is TGCGCCAGCAGCGGCGAAGGCGGGAGAAGCTACAATGAGCAGTTCTTC. Translation: CASSGEGGRSYNEQFF.

There are many counts of this clonotype. This sequence joins TRBV18 and TRBJ2-5, with 10 bases lining up with TRBD2. V dropped 4 bases and J dropped 5; count of bases not matched to a gene: 1. The germline V gene has CDR1 KGHSH and CDR2 LQKENI. This CDR3 comprises 13 residues. The CDR3 region is CASSLGLAETQYF. The DNA for the CDR3 is TGTGCCAGCTCACTGGGACTAGCGGAGACCCAGTACTTC.

The chain carries TRBV28 and TRBJ2-7, with D possibly being TRBD2 (5 bases). The CDR3 covers 14 residues. Germline V gives CDR1 MDHEN, CDR2 SYDVKM. V lost 7 bases to trimming and J lost 2 bases, with 15 bases between them. The CDR3 sequence is CASIRFGLPYEQYF. CDR3 sequence (DNA): TGTGCCAGCATACGTTTCGGACTTCCCTACGAGCAGTACTTC.

In its sample, this clonotype was seen a few times. The rearrangement joins TRBV15 to TRBJ2-5; D not certain. The CDR3 is made up of 14 amino acids. Germline values: CDR1 LNHNV, CDR2 YYDKDF (reference sequence). V gave up 0 bases and J gave up 2 bases, with 7 bases separating them. Here the CDR3 reads CATSRDGVQETQYF. The CDR3 DNA follows: TGTGCCACCAGCAGAGATGGAGTACAAGAGACCCAGTACTTC.

This clonotype came up many times. The V and J genes are TRBV5-1 and TRBJ2-3; D is possibly TRBD1 or TRBD2 (5 bases each). CDR3 length equals 14 residues. Per germline, CDR1 SGHRS and CDR2 YFSETQ. Between the trimmed V and J ends, which lost 0 bases and 3 bases, there was a span of 8 bases. This CDR3 reads CASSLGDLTDTQYF. In nucleotides, the CDR3 is TGCGCCAGCAGCTTGGGGGACCTTACAGATACGCAGTATTTT.

The V call is TRBV21-1, the J call TRBJ2-7; the table's D call, TRBD2, was not checked against the DNA. TRBV21-1 is an annotated pseudogene. This CDR3 is built from 15 residues. CDR3 residues: CASSRLRPGGYEQYF. CDR3 nucleotide sequence: TGTGCCAGCAGCAGGTTGAGGCCAGGAGGCTACGAGCAGTACTTC.

The CDR3 sequence: CSANGLPNEQFF. For the CDR3, the DNA is TGCAGTGCTAACGGACTCCCCAATGAGCAGTTCTTC. The gene calls are TRBV20-1 and TRBJ2-1; a possible D gene is TRBD2 (5 bases). The ends were cut back, 4 bases at V and 6 bases at J, with 10 bases in the middle. The CDR3 spans 12 residues. CDR1 and CDR2 (germline): DFQATT, SNEGSKA (reference sequence).

The CDR3 spells CSAKNEYEQYF. The CDR3 coding sequence is TGCAGTGCTAAAAACGAGTACGAGCAGTACTTC. The rearrangement joins TRBV20-1 to TRBJ2-7; D unclear. Trimming stripped 4 bases from V and 4 bases from J, with 8 bases between. Looked up from germline, CDR1 is DFQATT and CDR2 is SNEGSKA (reference sequence). There are 11 residues in the CDR3.

The gene calls are TRBV6-5 and TRBJ2-3; perhaps D is TRBD1 or TRBD2 (6 bases each). The CDR3 has 12 residues. In germline, CDR1 is MNHEY, CDR2 SVGAGI. Trimming removed 9 bases from V and 9 bases from J, with 16 bases in between. CDR3 loop: CASSIGGVTQYF. In nucleotides, the CDR3 is TGTGCCAGTTCTATCGGGGGCGTAACGCAGTATTTT.

The chain employs TRBV3-1 and TRBJ2-3; D is uncertain. The CDR3 sequence is 12 residues long. V shed 4 bases and J shed 3 bases, with 5 bases lying between them. The germline gives CDR1 LGHDT, CDR2 YNNKEL (reference sequence). The CDR3 nucleotides read TGTGCCAGCAGCCGCTGGACAGATACGCAGTATTTT. Protein: CASSRWTDTQYF.

V is TRBV20-1 and J is TRBJ2-1; possibly TRBD2 for D (6 bases). V was clipped by 6 bases and J by 1 base, with 10 bases between them. The CDR3 has 13 amino acids. CDR1 and CDR2 from the germline V gene are DFQATT and SNEGSKA (reference sequence). The CDR3, as DNA: TGCAGTGCCCGGGGACTTTCCTACAATGAGCAGTTCTTC. It translates to CSARGLSYNEQFF.

The rearrangement joins TRBV20-1 to TRBJ1-6; no definite D call. Trimming pared 3 bases from V and 2 bases from J, leaving 5 bases between. In germline, CDR1 is DFQATT, CDR2 SNEGSKA (reference sequence). The CDR3 is made up of 13 amino acids. Written as DNA, the CDR3 is TGCAGTGCTAGGGGAACCTATAATTCACCCCTCCACTTT. Translating it yields CSARGTYNSPLHF.

This chain connects TRBV7-8 to TRBJ2-7, with D unresolved. V lost 5 bases and J 0 bases, leaving 11 bases between the germline ends. The CDR3 spans 14 residues. Germline CDR1 reads SGHVS; CDR2 reads FQNEAQ. The CDR3 DNA reads as TGTGCCAGCAGCCAAACGACATTCTCCTACGAGCAGTACTTC. It is translated as CASSQTTFSYEQYF. The full variable domain, in which reference TRBV7-8 and TRBJ2-7 provide the parts outside the CDR3, is GAGVSQSPRYKVAKRGQDVALRCDPISGHVSLFWYQQALGQGPEFLTYFQNEAQLDKSGLPSDRFFAERPEGSVSTLKIQRTQQEDSAVYLCASSQTTFSYEQYFGPGTRLTVT.

The chain has TRBV7-9 and TRBJ2-7; 7 bases line up with TRBD2. The CDR3 has 12 amino acids. Germline trimming cut 5 bases from V and 7 bases from J; bases unmatched to any gene: 5. Per the germline V gene, CDR1 is SEHNR and CDR2 is FQNEAQ (reference sequence). The CDR3 DNA reads TGTGCCAGCAGCCCAGCGGGGAGTGAGCAGTACTTC. This codes for CASSPAGSEQYF.

V and J are TRBV6-1 and TRBJ2-5; no clear D gene. CDR1 is MNHNS and CDR2 is SASEGT in the germline V gene. V was shortened by 2 bases and J by 0 bases, with 7 bases between the two germline ends. There are 14 residues in the CDR3. The CDR3 nucleotides are TGTGCCAGCAGTGAACACAGTTACCAAGAGACCCAGTACTTC. It codes for CASSEHSYQETQYF.